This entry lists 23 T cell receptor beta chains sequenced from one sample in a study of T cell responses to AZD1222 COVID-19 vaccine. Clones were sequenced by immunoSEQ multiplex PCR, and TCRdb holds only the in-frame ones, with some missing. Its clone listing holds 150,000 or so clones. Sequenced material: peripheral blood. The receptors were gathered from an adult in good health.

This chain's CDR3 is CASSPLDRGDYGYTF. CDR3 in DNA: TGTGCCAGCAGCCCATTGGACAGGGGTGACTATGGCTACACCTTC. The genes are TRBV7-9 and TRBJ1-2, with 9 bases identical to TRBD1. V lost 5 bases and J lost 3; bases outside the gene matches: 7. The CDR3 runs to 15 residues. Germline assignment: CDR1 SEHNR and CDR2 FQNEAQ (reference sequence).

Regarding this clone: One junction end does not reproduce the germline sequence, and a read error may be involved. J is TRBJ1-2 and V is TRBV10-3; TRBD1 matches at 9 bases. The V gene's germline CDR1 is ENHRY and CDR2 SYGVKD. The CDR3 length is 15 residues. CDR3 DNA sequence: TGTGCCGTCAGTGGTATGGGACAGGGAAACTATGGCTACACCTTC. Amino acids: CAVSGMGQGNYGYTF.

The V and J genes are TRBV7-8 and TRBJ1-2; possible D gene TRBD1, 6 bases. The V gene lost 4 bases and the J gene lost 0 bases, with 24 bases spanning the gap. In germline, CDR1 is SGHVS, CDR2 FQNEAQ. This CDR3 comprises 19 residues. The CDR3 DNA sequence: TGTGCCAGCAGCTCCGATCTCCGGAGACAGGAACTTTCTAACTATGGCTACACCTTC. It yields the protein CASSSDLRRQELSNYGYTF.

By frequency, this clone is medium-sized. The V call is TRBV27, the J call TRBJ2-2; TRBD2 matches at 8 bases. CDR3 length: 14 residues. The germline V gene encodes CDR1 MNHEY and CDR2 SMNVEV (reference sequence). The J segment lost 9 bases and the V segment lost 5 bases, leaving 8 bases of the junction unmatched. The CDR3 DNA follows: TGTGCCAGCAGTCGCGGGGGGTCAGGTAGGGAGCTGTTTTTT. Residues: CASSRGGSGRELFF.

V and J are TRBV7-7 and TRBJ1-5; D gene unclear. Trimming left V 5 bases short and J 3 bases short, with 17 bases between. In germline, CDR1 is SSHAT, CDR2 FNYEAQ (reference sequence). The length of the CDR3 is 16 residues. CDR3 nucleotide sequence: TGTGCCAGCAGCCGCGAGTGGTACTTCCCCAATCAGCCCCAGCATTTT. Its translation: CASSREWYFPNQPQHF.

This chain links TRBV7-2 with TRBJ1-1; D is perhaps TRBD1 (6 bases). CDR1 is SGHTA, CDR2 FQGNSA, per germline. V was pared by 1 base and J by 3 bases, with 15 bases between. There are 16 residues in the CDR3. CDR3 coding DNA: TGTGCCAGCAGCTTAGTCCCATGGGGGCCGGACACTGAAGCTTTCTTT. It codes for CASSLVPWGPDTEAFF.

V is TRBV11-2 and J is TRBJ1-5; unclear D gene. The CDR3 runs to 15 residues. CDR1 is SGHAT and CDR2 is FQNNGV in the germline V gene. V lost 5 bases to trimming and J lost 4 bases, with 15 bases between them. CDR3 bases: TGTGCCAGCAGCCCCATTACGGGAAGGAATCAGCCCCAGCATTTT. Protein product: CASSPITGRNQPQHF.

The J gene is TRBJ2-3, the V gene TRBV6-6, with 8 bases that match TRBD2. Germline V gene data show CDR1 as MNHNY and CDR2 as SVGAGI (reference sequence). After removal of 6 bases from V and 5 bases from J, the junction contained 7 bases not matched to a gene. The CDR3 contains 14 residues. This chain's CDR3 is CASSPTSVRDTQYF. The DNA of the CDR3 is TGTGCCAGCAGCCCGACTAGCGTGAGAGATACGCAGTATTTT.

CDR3 coding DNA: TGTGCCAGCAGCCAAGATAGAGGGGGGGTCTACGAGCAGTACTTC. This sequence encodes CASSQDRGGVYEQYF. The chain joins TRBV4-2 to TRBJ2-7, with D possibly being TRBD2 (7 bases). V lost 0 bases and J 3 bases, leaving 12 bases between the germline ends. This CDR3 is 15 amino acids long. Germline-derived CDR1 and CDR2 are LGHNA and YNFKEQ.

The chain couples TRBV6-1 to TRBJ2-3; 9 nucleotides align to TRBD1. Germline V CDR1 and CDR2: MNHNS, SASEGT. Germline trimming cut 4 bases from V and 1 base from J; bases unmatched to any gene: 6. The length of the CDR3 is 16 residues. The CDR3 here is CASSGRDRAGTDTQYF. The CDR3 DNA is TGTGCCAGCAGTGGAAGGGACAGGGCGGGCACAGATACGCAGTATTTT.

This CDR3 is CASSEPRARVAFF. The CDR3 coding sequence is TGTGCCAGCAGTGAACCTAGGGCCAGGGTCGCTTTCTTT. The chain combines TRBV6-1 with TRBJ1-1; the D gene is possibly TRBD1 (5 bases). The CDR3 runs 13 residues. Deletions cut 2 bases from V and 11 bases from J, with 15 bases between. Germline V lookup: CDR1 MNHNS, CDR2 SASEGT.

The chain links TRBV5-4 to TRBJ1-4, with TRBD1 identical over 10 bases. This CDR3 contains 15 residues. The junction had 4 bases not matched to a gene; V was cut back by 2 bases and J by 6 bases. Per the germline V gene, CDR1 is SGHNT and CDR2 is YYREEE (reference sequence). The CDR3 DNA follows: TGTGCCAGCAGCTTTTTAGGGACAGGGGATGAAAAACTGTTTTTT. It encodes CASSFLGTGDEKLFF.

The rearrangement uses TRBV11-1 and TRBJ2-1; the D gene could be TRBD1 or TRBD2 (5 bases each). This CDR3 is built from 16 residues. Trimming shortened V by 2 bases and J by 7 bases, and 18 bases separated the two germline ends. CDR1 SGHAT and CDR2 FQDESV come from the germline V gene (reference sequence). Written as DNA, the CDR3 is TGTGCCAGCAGCTTAAATGGGCAGGGAGTAAGGAATGAGCAGTTCTTC. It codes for CASSLNGQGVRNEQFF.

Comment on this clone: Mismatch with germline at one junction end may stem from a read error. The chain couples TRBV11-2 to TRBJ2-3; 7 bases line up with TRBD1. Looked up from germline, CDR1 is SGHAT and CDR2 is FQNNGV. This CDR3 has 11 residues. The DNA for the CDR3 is TGTGCCAGCAGCCTTTCGGGGACAGTTTTTTTT. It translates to CASSLSGTVFF.

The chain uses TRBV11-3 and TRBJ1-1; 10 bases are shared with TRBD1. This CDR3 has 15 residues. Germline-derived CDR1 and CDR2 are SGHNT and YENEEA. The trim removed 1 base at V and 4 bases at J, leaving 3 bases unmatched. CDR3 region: CASSLVGTGATEAFF. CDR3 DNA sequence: TGTGCCAGCAGCTTAGTTGGGACAGGGGCCACTGAAGCTTTCTTT. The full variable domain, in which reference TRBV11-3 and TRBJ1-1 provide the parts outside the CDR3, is EAGVVQSPRYKIIEKKQPVAFWCNPISGHNTLYWYLQNLGQGPELLIRYENEEAVDDSQLPKDRFSAERLKGVDSTLKIQPAELGDSAVYLCASSLVGTGATEAFFGQGTRLTVV.

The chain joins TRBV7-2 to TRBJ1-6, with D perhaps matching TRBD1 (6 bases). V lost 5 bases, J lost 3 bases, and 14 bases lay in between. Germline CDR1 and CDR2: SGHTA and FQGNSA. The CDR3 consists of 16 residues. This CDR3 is CASSGGQGFYNSPLHF. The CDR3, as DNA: TGTGCCAGCAGCGGGGGGCAGGGGTTCTATAATTCACCCCTCCACTTT.

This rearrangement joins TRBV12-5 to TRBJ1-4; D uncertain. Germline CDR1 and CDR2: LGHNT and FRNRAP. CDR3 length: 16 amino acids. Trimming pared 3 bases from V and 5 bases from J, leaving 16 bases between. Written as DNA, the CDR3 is TGTGCTAGTGGTTTCAGTCAGGTGACAAGAAATGAAAAACTGTTTTTT. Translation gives CASGFSQVTRNEKLFF.

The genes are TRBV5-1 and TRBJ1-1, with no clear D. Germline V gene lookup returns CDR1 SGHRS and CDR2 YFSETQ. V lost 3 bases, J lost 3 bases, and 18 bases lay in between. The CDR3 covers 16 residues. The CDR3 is CASSSRPPPAHTEAFF. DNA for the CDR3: TGCGCCAGCAGCTCCCGTCCTCCCCCGGCGCACACTGAAGCTTTCTTT.

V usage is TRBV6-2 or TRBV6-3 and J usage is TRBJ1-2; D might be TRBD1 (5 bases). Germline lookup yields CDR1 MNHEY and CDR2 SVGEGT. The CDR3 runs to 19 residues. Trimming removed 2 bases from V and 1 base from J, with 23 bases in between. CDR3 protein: CASSYPTGGMGNLNYGYTF. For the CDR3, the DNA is TGTGCCAGCAGTTACCCTACCGGGGGTATGGGAAACCTTAACTATGGCTACACCTTC.

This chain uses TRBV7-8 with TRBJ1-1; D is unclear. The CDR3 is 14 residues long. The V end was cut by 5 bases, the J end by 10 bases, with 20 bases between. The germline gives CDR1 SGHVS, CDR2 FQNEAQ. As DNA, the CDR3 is TGTGCCAGCAGCCCTGACGATGGCTCAGGTTTAGCTTTCTTT. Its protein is CASSPDDGSGLAFF.

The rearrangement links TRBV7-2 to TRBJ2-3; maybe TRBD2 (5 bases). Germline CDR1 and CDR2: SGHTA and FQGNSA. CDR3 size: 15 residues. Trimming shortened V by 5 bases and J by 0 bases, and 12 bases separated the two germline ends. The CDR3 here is CASSPMGSSTDTQYF. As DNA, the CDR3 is TGTGCCAGCAGCCCTATGGGGAGTAGCACAGATACGCAGTATTTT.

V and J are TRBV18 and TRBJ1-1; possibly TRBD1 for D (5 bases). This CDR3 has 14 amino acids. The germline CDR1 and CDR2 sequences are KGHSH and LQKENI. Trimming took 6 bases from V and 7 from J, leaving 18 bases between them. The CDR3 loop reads CASSPNSGTIEAFF. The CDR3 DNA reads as TGTGCCAGCTCCCCCAATTCCGGGACGATTGAAGCTTTCTTT.

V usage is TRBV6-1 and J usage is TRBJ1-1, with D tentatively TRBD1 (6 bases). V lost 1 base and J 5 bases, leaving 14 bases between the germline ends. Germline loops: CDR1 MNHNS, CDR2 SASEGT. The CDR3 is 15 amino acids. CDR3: CASSEGIPGQTEAFF. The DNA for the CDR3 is TGTGCCAGCAGTGAAGGGATTCCCGGACAGACTGAAGCTTTCTTT.